This TCR beta chain is from a study of blood T cell repertoires in COVID-19. Sequencing was performed with immunoSEQ multiplex PCR; in TCRdb, only in-frame clones are kept and a portion is missing. In the table there are just under 350,000 clones, around 91% of which are singletons. Germline values: CDR1 WNHNN, CDR2 SYGVQD (reference sequence). This CDR3 has 15 amino acids. Trimming removed 3 bases from V and 8 bases from J; junction bases left unmatched: 10. The rearrangement links TRBV10-1 to TRBJ1-2; TRBD1 agrees at 9 bases. The sample consisted of peripheral blood. This clonotype originated in a woman between 18 and 30 years old who had recovered from COVID-19. CDR3 sequence reads: CASSDGQGPGSGYTF. In DNA, the CDR3 is TGCGCCAGCAGTGATGGACAGGGGCCGGGGTCGGGCTACACCTTC.